The 18 T cell receptor beta chains below were found in one sample sequenced in a study of T cells in narcolepsy. The data were produced by immunoSEQ multiplex PCR, yet TCRdb's version contains in-frame clones alone and is incomplete. The sample has some 8,000 clones; more than 55% are singletons. Input material: CD45RA- memory CD8+ T cells from PBMCs. These receptor sequences come from a human donor with narcolepsy.

The genes are TRBV15 and TRBJ1-1, with 11 bases identical to TRBD1. Germline CDR1 LNHNV, CDR2 YYDKDF (reference sequence). V was pared by 5 bases and J by 0 bases, with 2 bases of the junction left unmatched. The CDR3 has 15 residues. The CDR3 DNA is TGTGCCACCAGCGGACAGGGGGCACTGAACACTGAAGCTTTCTTT. Residues: CATSGQGALNTEAFF.

Turning to this clone: The germline gene is not matched at one end of the junction; a read error may be the cause. The chain links TRBV5-5 to TRBJ1-6; TRBD1 aligns across 9 bases. The CDR3 is made up of 15 amino acids. CDR1 and CDR2 (germline): SGHKS, YYEKEE (reference sequence). The CDR3 coding sequence is TGCGCCAGCAGCCAAGGCAGGACAGGGGATTCACCCCTCCACTTT. Translated, it gives CASSQGRTGDSPLHF.

Here the CDR3 DNA reads TGCAGCGTTGAAATTGCTAGCGGCACAGATACGCAGTATTTT. Translation gives CSVEIASGTDTQYF. This chain joins TRBV29-1 and TRBJ2-3; D is perhaps TRBD2 (6 bases). Germline V gives CDR1 SQVTM, CDR2 ANQGSEA. Trimming took off 2 bases at V and 1 base at J, with 10 bases between the two ends. The CDR3 has 14 residues.

The sample holds a few counts of this clone. V is TRBV5-1 and J is TRBJ2-3; 11 nucleotides agree with TRBD2. V was clipped by 4 bases and J by 0 bases; unmatched bases: 4. This CDR3 comprises 16 residues. Germline-derived CDR1 and CDR2 are SGHRS and YFSETQ. The CDR3: CASSLAGGGSTDTQYF. The CDR3 DNA reads TGCGCCAGCAGCCTAGCGGGGGGAGGTAGCACAGATACGCAGTATTTT.

The chain has TRBV6-5 and TRBJ2-7, with TRBD1 identical over 7 bases. From germline, CDR1 is MNHEY and CDR2 SVGAGI. The ends lost 0 bases at V and 1 base at J; junction bases unmatched: 3. The CDR3 covers 15 residues. The CDR3 reads CASSYSMGQSYEQYF. As DNA, the CDR3 is TGTGCCAGCAGTTACTCGATGGGACAGTCCTACGAGCAGTACTTC.

The chain couples TRBV4-1 to TRBJ2-7, with TRBD1 matching over 10 bases. With V trimmed by 1 base and J by 3 bases, 0 bases remained unmatched. In germline, CDR1 is MGHRA, CDR2 YSYEKL. This CDR3 has 14 residues. CDR3 region: CASSQGDRGYEQYF. CDR3 in DNA: TGCGCCAGCAGCCAAGGGGACAGGGGCTACGAGCAGTACTTC.

This clone was found a few times. The CDR3 DNA sequence: TGCGCCAGCAGCCAAGAAAAGTTTTTAATGACTGAAGCTTTCTTT. Translated, it gives CASSQEKFLMTEAFF. V is TRBV4-3 and J is TRBJ1-1; D not resolved. The CDR3 totals 15 residues. Germline V gives CDR1 LGHNA, CDR2 YSLEER. Trimming cost V 0 bases and J 5 bases, with 13 bases left between them.

This clone was seen a few times. The genes are TRBV19 and TRBJ1-6; 7 nucleotides match TRBD1. The CDR3 covers 15 residues. CDR1 is LNHDA, CDR2 SQIVND, per germline (reference sequence). Germline trimming cut 1 base from V and 10 bases from J; bases unmatched to any gene: 7. The chain's CDR3 is CASSIAAGQISPLHF. For the CDR3, the DNA is TGTGCCAGTAGTATAGCAGCGGGACAGATCTCACCCCTCCACTTT.

The rearrangement uses TRBV6-4 and TRBJ2-1; 11 bases agree with TRBD2. Germline V lookup: CDR1 MRHNA, CDR2 SNTAGT. The CDR3 length is 15 residues. V dropped 6 bases and J dropped 8; count of bases not matched to a gene: 9. The CDR3 DNA reads as TGTGCCAGCAGCTTGATAGCGGGGGGGCGTGATGAGCAGTTCTTC. Protein sequence: CASSLIAGGRDEQFF.

The chain links TRBV4-3 to TRBJ1-2; tentatively, D is TRBD1 (6 bases). CDR1 and CDR2 (germline): LGHNA, YSLEER. The ends were cut back, 0 bases at V and 3 bases at J, with 8 bases in the middle. The CDR3 sequence is 14 residues long. CDR3 loop: CASSQESGDYGYTF. CDR3 bases: TGCGCCAGCAGCCAAGAGTCAGGGGACTATGGCTACACCTTC.

V gene TRBV6-5 combines with J gene TRBJ2-3; D gene ambiguous. Trimming took 4 bases from V and 7 from J, leaving 12 bases between them. The CDR3 has 13 residues. Germline V CDR1 and CDR2: MNHEY, SVGAGI. The CDR3, as DNA: TGTGCCAGCAGTTCCACGTCCGGACATACGCAGTATTTT. Translating it yields CASSSTSGHTQYF.

V is TRBV6-6 and J is TRBJ1-1, with 7 bases aligning to TRBD1. This CDR3 is 13 amino acids long. V was clipped by 5 bases and J by 5 bases; unmatched bases: 5. Germline-derived CDR1 and CDR2 are MNHNY and SVGAGI (reference sequence). The CDR3 DNA follows: TGTGCCAGCAGTAACAGGGGATCGACTGAAGCTTTCTTT. Its protein product is CASSNRGSTEAFF.

This sequence joins TRBV6-4 and TRBJ2-3; 11 bases fit TRBD2. The germline V gene has CDR1 MRHNA and CDR2 SNTAGT. With V trimmed by 3 bases and J by 1 base, 0 bases remained unmatched. This CDR3 region has 15 residues. The CDR3 region is CASSETSGGTDTQYF. In nucleotides, the CDR3 is TGTGCCAGCAGTGAGACTAGCGGGGGCACAGATACGCAGTATTTT.

This chain joins TRBV7-9 and TRBJ2-3, with a possible D match to TRBD1 (5 bases). V gave up 3 bases and J gave up 4 bases, with 14 bases separating them. This CDR3 comprises 15 residues. Germline assignment: CDR1 SEHNR and CDR2 FQNEAQ (reference sequence). CDR3 amino acids: CASSLGQGKADTQYF. DNA of the CDR3: TGTGCCAGCAGCTTGGGCCAGGGTAAGGCAGATACGCAGTATTTT.

The chain carries TRBV29-1 and TRBJ1-4, with D maybe TRBD1 (5 bases). This CDR3 contains 15 residues. Trimming took 4 bases from V and 4 from J, leaving 16 bases between them. CDR1 is SQVTM and CDR2 is ANQGSEA in the germline V gene. The CDR3 DNA sequence: TGCAGCGTTGCCGCGTACGGGGACGGTAATGAAAAACTGTTTTTT. Residues: CSVAAYGDGNEKLFF. The full variable domain, its missing parts supplied by reference TRBV29-1 and TRBJ1-4, is SAVISQKPSRDICQRGTSLTIQCQVDSQVTMMFWYRQQPGQSLTLIATANQGSEATYESGFVIDKFPISRPNLTFSTLTVSNMSPEDSSIYLCSVAAYGDGNEKLFFGSGTQLSVL.

The CDR3 DNA reads as TGTGCCAGCAGCTTATCGGACAATTCACCCCTCCACTTT. It codes for CASSLSDNSPLHF. The chain has TRBV11-2 and TRBJ1-6; D ambiguous. Trimming stripped 2 bases from V and 7 bases from J, with 6 bases between. Germline V gene lookup returns CDR1 SGHAT and CDR2 FQNNGV. The CDR3 runs to 13 residues. Based on the CDR3 plus reference TRBV11-2 and TRBJ1-6, the full variable domain is EAGVAQSPRYKIIEKRQSVAFWCNPISGHATLYWYQQILGQGPKLLIQFQNNGVVDDSQLPKDRFSAERLKGVDSTLKIQPAKLEDSAVYLCASSLSDNSPLHFGNGTRLTVT.

The V gene is TRBV15, the J gene TRBJ2-6; 7 bases line up with TRBD1. This CDR3 has 19 residues. The J segment lost 0 bases and the V segment lost 3 bases, leaving 11 bases of the junction unmatched. Germline V gene lookup returns CDR1 LNHNV and CDR2 YYDKDF (reference sequence). CDR3 nucleotide sequence: TGTGCCACCAGCAGGATGAAAGGGACAGCCGGCTCTGGGGCCAACGTCCTGACTTTC. It codes for CATSRMKGTAGSGANVLTF.

V is TRBV29-1 and J is TRBJ2-7, with D maybe TRBD2 (5 bases). The CDR3 loop spans 13 amino acids. Trimming pared 6 bases from V and 6 bases from J, leaving 18 bases between. The V gene's germline CDR1 is SQVTM and CDR2 ANQGSEA. This CDR3 reads CSVTGNSAGEQYF. CDR3 sequence (DNA): TGCAGCGTGACCGGGAATTCCGCCGGCGAGCAGTACTTC.